A single sample gave rise to the 22 T cell receptor beta chains below, sequenced in a study of blood T cell repertoires in COVID-19. Assay used: immunoSEQ multiplex PCR; TCRdb lists only in-frame clones, some missing. Counted here are 200,000 to 250,000 clones, 65% to 85% occurring once; the ten biggest clones make up 13%. Sequencing input: peripheral blood. The receptors were gathered from a human donor in a cohort sampled during active COVID-19.

The V call is TRBV3-1 (or the pseudogene TRBV3-2), the J call TRBJ2-2; 12 positions agree with TRBD1. CDR3 length: 16 residues. Per the germline V gene, CDR1 is LGHDT and CDR2 is YNNKEL (reference sequence). The V and J ends lost 0 bases and 5 bases, in that order; junction bases with no gene match: 1. As DNA, the CDR3 is TGTGCCAGCAGCCAAGAGGGACAGGGGGCTACCGGGGAGCTGTTTTTT. Translating gives CASSQEGQGATGELFF.

The chain employs TRBV9 and TRBJ2-1, with 11 bases that match TRBD1. The CDR3 totals 15 residues. CDR1 is SGDLS, CDR2 YYNGEE, per germline. The V and J ends lost 3 bases and 7 bases, in that order; junction bases with no gene match: 6. The CDR3 nucleotides read TGTGCCAGCAGCGCCGGACAGGGGGCTGGGAATGAGCAGTTCTTC. The encoded protein is CASSAGQGAGNEQFF.

This clone was counted only a few times. The chain uses TRBV7-9 and TRBJ1-5; D remains unclear. The germline gives CDR1 SEHNR, CDR2 FQNEAQ (reference sequence). Trimming stripped 2 bases from V and 6 bases from J, with 5 bases between. The CDR3 totals 12 residues. CDR3 sequence reads: CASSLRGQPQHF. The DNA of the CDR3 is TGTGCCAGCAGCTTACGGGGTCAGCCCCAGCATTTT. Using reference TRBV7-9 and TRBJ1-5 for the parts outside the CDR3, the full variable domain is DTGVSQNPRHKITKRGQNVTFRCDPISEHNRLYWYRQTLGQGPEFLTYFQNEAQLEKSRLLSDRFSAERPKGSFSTLEIQRTEQGDSAMYLCASSLRGQPQHFGDGTRLSIL.

The chain has TRBV6-5 and TRBJ1-2, with TRBD1 identical over 8 bases. The J segment lost 8 bases and the V segment lost 6 bases, leaving 5 bases of the junction unmatched. Germline V gene sequence: CDR1 MNHEY, CDR2 SVGAGI. The CDR3 runs to 12 residues. The CDR3 region has the DNA TGTGCCAGCAGACGGACAGGGAACGGCTACACCTTC. Encoded protein: CASRRTGNGYTF.

The rearrangement uses TRBV7-3 and TRBJ1-1, with TRBD1 matching over 10 bases. Germline trimming cut 3 bases from V and 2 bases from J; bases unmatched to any gene: 3. Germline V gene lookup returns CDR1 SGHTA and CDR2 FQGTGA. This CDR3 spans 15 amino acids. In DNA form, the CDR3 reads TGTGCCAGCAGCTTTGGGACAGGGGCAAACACTGAAGCTTTCTTT. Protein: CASSFGTGANTEAFF.

The chain joins TRBV7-2 to TRBJ1-2; 7 bases match TRBD1. Germline V lookup: CDR1 SGHTA, CDR2 FQGNSA. CDR3 length: 14 amino acids. J was trimmed by 4 bases and V by 5 bases; bases with no gene match: 7. Written as DNA, the CDR3 is TGTGCCAGCAGCCCGGGACAGACTTCCTATGGCTACACCTTC. This translates into CASSPGQTSYGYTF.

The chain combines TRBV6-4 with TRBJ2-5, with D perhaps TRBD2 (6 bases). CDR1 is MRHNA and CDR2 is SNTAGT in the germline V gene. This CDR3 is built from 14 residues. V lost 6 bases, J lost 5 bases, and 16 bases lay in between. CDR3 amino acids: CASSKEGGVETQYF. CDR3 DNA sequence: TGTGCCAGCAGCAAAGAAGGAGGGGTGGAGACCCAGTACTTC.

The chain carries TRBV10-3 and TRBJ2-7; 8 bases fit TRBD1. Trimming removed 2 bases from V and 2 bases from J; junction bases left unmatched: 2. This CDR3 region has 14 residues. The V gene's germline CDR1 is ENHRY and CDR2 SYGVKD. The CDR3 loop is CAISERQGPYEQYF. The CDR3 bases are TGTGCCATCAGTGAGCGACAGGGGCCCTACGAGCAGTACTTC.

This clone occurred a few times. The chain carries TRBV19 and TRBJ2-7; 8 nucleotides match TRBD1. Germline V gene sequence: CDR1 LNHDA, CDR2 SQIVND (reference sequence). Trimming took 5 bases from V and 5 from J; bases not matched to a gene: 5. CDR3 size: 13 residues. The CDR3: CASSGQGGNEQYF. In nucleotides, the CDR3 is TGTGCCAGTAGTGGACAGGGAGGAAACGAGCAGTACTTC.

This chain connects TRBV5-6 to TRBJ2-7; the match to TRBD2 covers 7 bases. This CDR3 has 13 residues. V lost 4 bases and J lost 2; bases outside the gene matches: 3. CDR1 and CDR2 (germline): SGHDT, YYEEEE. The CDR3 protein is CASSRGLPYEQYF. Written as DNA, the CDR3 is TGTGCCAGCAGCCGGGGACTACCCTACGAGCAGTACTTC. Supplemented by reference TRBV5-6 and TRBJ2-7, the full variable domain reads DAGVTQSPTHLIKTRGQQVTLRCSPKSGHDTVSWYQQALGQGPQFIFQYYEEEERQRGNFPDRFSGHQFPNYSSELNVNALLLGDSALYLCASSRGLPYEQYFGPGTRLTVT.

The chain combines TRBV5-8 with TRBJ2-7; TRBD1 might be the D (6 bases). Germline V gene lookup returns CDR1 SGHTS and CDR2 YDEGEE. Trimming removed 0 bases at V and 3 bases at J, with 10 bases between. This CDR3 is 14 amino acids long. CDR3 nucleotides: TGTGCCAGCAGCTTGGACGAAGGGGGCTACGAGCAGTACTTC. Translation gives CASSLDEGGYEQYF. The full variable domain, its missing parts supplied by reference TRBV5-8 and TRBJ2-7, is EAGVTQSPTHLIKTRGQQATLRCSPISGHTSVYWYQQALGLGLQFLLWYDEGEERNRGNFPPRFSGRQFPNYSSELNVNALELEDSALYLCASSLDEGGYEQYFGPGTRLTVT.

The chain has TRBV18 and TRBJ2-5; 7 bases align to TRBD2. This CDR3 has 13 residues. Germline assignment: CDR1 KGHSH and CDR2 LQKENI. Losses at the gene ends were 6 bases for V and 2 bases for J; bases not matched to a gene: 3. The CDR3 sequence: CASSRGGQETQYF. In DNA, the CDR3 is TGTGCCAGCTCCCGCGGGGGTCAAGAGACCCAGTACTTC.

This chain uses TRBV6-4 with TRBJ2-2; D is uncertain. The germline V gene encodes CDR1 MRHNA and CDR2 SNTAGT. CDR3 length equals 12 residues. The ends were cut back, 9 bases at V and 7 bases at J, with 12 bases in the middle. The chain's CDR3 is CASSRGGGELFF. The CDR3, as DNA: TGTGCCAGTTCAAGAGGTGGCGGGGAGCTGTTTTTT.

The V and J genes are TRBV6-6 and TRBJ1-6, with 9 bases lining up with TRBD1. From germline, CDR1 is MNHNY and CDR2 SVGAGI (reference sequence). The CDR3 spans 16 residues. V was pared by 5 bases and J by 6 bases, with 8 bases of the junction left unmatched. This CDR3 reads CASSRLRDRANSPLHF. CDR3 bases: TGTGCCAGCAGTCGACTAAGGGACAGGGCTAATTCACCCCTCCACTTT.

The chain uses TRBV5-1 and TRBJ2-1; 7 bases map to TRBD2. CDR1 and CDR2 from the germline V gene are SGHRS and YFSETQ. J was trimmed by 8 bases and V by 4 bases; bases with no gene match: 12. This CDR3 comprises 15 residues. CDR3 coding DNA: TGCGCCAGCAGCCTGACCGGGACTATTGAAGATGAGCAGTTCTTC. This gives the protein CASSLTGTIEDEQFF. The full variable domain, in which reference TRBV5-1 and TRBJ2-1 provide the parts outside the CDR3, is KAGVTQTPRYLIKTRGQQVTLSCSPISGHRSVSWYQQTPGQGLQFLFEYFSETQRNKGNFPGRFSGRQFSNSRSEMNVSTLELGDSALYLCASSLTGTIEDEQFFGPGTRLTVL.

This clone was detected only a few times. This chain connects TRBV7-2 to TRBJ2-7; 7 nucleotides align to TRBD2. There are 15 residues in the CDR3. Trimming cost V 3 bases and J 0 bases; bases outside gene matches: 5. CDR1 and CDR2 (germline): SGHTA, FQGNSA. CDR3 amino acids: CASSFQRGPSYEQYF. The CDR3 DNA sequence: TGTGCCAGCAGCTTCCAGCGGGGACCCTCCTACGAGCAGTACTTC.

The J gene is TRBJ2-1, the V gene TRBV21-1; TRBD2 is taken as the D call from the table, unchecked against the DNA. TRBV21-1 is listed as a pseudogene. The CDR3 runs 15 residues. CDR3 region: CASRGLAGIYNEQFF. Here the CDR3 DNA reads TGTGCCAGCAGGGGACTAGCGGGGATTTACAATGAGCAGTTCTTC.

This clone occurred a few times. CDR3 DNA: TGCGCCAGCAGCTTGTCGTTAATGACAGGTAGTGGCTACACCTTC. Its protein product is CASSLSLMTGSGYTF. V gene TRBV5-1 combines with J gene TRBJ1-2, with D possibly matching TRBD1 (6 bases). V lost 1 base to trimming and J lost 7 bases, with 17 bases between them. The CDR3 extends over 15 amino acids. In germline, CDR1 is SGHRS, CDR2 YFSETQ.

V is TRBV9 and J is TRBJ1-5, with D possibly matching TRBD1 (6 bases). This CDR3 is built from 14 residues. The V gene lost 3 bases and the J gene lost 0 bases, with 7 bases spanning the gap. Germline V lookup: CDR1 SGDLS, CDR2 YYNGEE. CDR3 protein: CASSGTDSNQPQHF. The CDR3, as DNA: TGTGCCAGCAGCGGGACAGATAGCAATCAGCCCCAGCATTTT.

The V call is TRBV5-4, the J call TRBJ1-1; 7 bases are a match to TRBD1. CDR3 size: 16 residues. With V trimmed by 3 bases and J by 3 bases, 11 bases remained unmatched. CDR1 is SGHNT and CDR2 is YYREEE in the germline V gene (reference sequence). The CDR3, as DNA: TGTGCCAGCAGCTCAAACAGGGGTAGGTTTGACACTGAAGCTTTCTTT. Its translation is CASSSNRGRFDTEAFF.

V and J are TRBV20-1 and TRBJ2-1; D not certain. The V end lost 3 bases, the J end lost 1 base, and 10 bases lay between the germline ends. Per germline, CDR1 DFQATT and CDR2 SNEGSKA (reference sequence). CDR3 length equals 14 residues. CDR3: CSASSVESYNEQFF. In DNA form, the CDR3 reads TGCAGTGCTAGTTCGGTTGAATCCTACAATGAGCAGTTCTTC.

This chain connects TRBV5-4 to TRBJ2-1; TRBD2 aligns across 11 bases. Germline V gives CDR1 SGHNT, CDR2 YYREEE (reference sequence). V was clipped by 1 base and J by 9 bases; unmatched bases: 9. The CDR3 has 16 residues. The CDR3 sequence is CASSLRGSGGAGEQFF. CDR3 DNA: TGTGCCAGCAGCTTGAGGGGTAGCGGGGGGGCCGGTGAGCAGTTCTTC.